This entry lists 25 T cell receptor beta chains sequenced from one sample in a study of blood T cell repertoires in COVID-19. Generated by immunoSEQ multiplex PCR, the TCRdb table keeps only in-frame clones and is missing some. The data show 150,000 to 200,000 clones, around 83% seen once. The sequencing sample was made of peripheral blood. These TCRs come from a woman aged 60 to 75 with acute or convalescent COVID-19.

The V gene is TRBV6-5, the J gene TRBJ2-7, with 7 bases matching TRBD2. The J segment lost 4 bases and the V segment lost 6 bases, leaving 6 bases of the junction unmatched. This CDR3 is built from 13 residues. Germline-derived CDR1 and CDR2 are MNHEY and SVGAGI. The CDR3 reads CASSTEAGYEQYV. The CDR3 coding sequence is TGTGCCAGCAGCACAGAAGCGGGATACGAGCAGTACGTC.

This clone was recorded only once. The chain uses TRBV9 and TRBJ1-1; D possibly corresponds to TRBD1 (5 bases). CDR3 length: 13 amino acids. The germline gives CDR1 SGDLS, CDR2 YYNGEE. Trimming took off 0 bases at V and 4 bases at J, with 7 bases between the two ends. In nucleotides, the CDR3 is TGTGCCAGCAGCGTAGCAGGGTTCACTGAAGCTTTCTTT. Amino acid sequence: CASSVAGFTEAFF.

J is TRBJ2-5 and V is TRBV29-1; D perhaps matches TRBD2 (5 bases). V lost 3 bases and J 3 bases, leaving 17 bases between the germline ends. Germline V lookup: CDR1 SQVTM, CDR2 ANQGSEA. The CDR3 has 15 amino acids. The CDR3 is CSVDPSTPPKETQYF. For the CDR3, the DNA is TGCAGCGTTGACCCTAGCACCCCTCCAAAAGAGACCCAGTACTTC. Using reference TRBV29-1 and TRBJ2-5 for the parts outside the CDR3, the full variable domain is SAVISQKPSRDICQRGTSLTIQCQVDSQVTMMFWYRQQPGQSLTLIATANQGSEATYESGFVIDKFPISRPNLTFSTLTVSNMSPEDSSIYLCSVDPSTPPKETQYFGPGTRLLVL.

This chain connects TRBV28 to TRBJ1-1; D is unresolved. Germline V gene lookup returns CDR1 MDHEN and CDR2 SYDVKM. V was trimmed by 7 bases and J by 1 base, leaving 4 bases between them. The length of the CDR3 is 11 residues. CDR3 region: CASNQNTEAFF. CDR3 DNA sequence: TGTGCCAGCAATCAGAACACTGAAGCTTTCTTT.

This chain joins TRBV30 and TRBJ1-2; weak D call: TRBD1 (5 bases). This CDR3 has 12 amino acids. Germline assignment: CDR1 GTSNPN and CDR2 SVGIG (reference sequence). V lost 3 bases to trimming and J lost 8 bases, with 13 bases between them. The DNA of the CDR3 is TGTGCCTGGAGGGGTTCAGGGTCCGGCTACACCTTC. Residues: CAWRGSGSGYTF.

The chain couples TRBV2 to TRBJ1-2; no reliable D call. The CDR3 is 12 amino acids. Looked up from germline, CDR1 is SNHLY and CDR2 is FYNNEI. Trimming shortened V by 5 bases and J by 4 bases, and 8 bases separated the two germline ends. The CDR3 nucleotides are TGTGCCAGCAGTCCCGACATCTATGGCTACACCTTC. Residues: CASSPDIYGYTF.

The chain couples TRBV13 to TRBJ2-1, with 7 bases matching TRBD2. J was trimmed by 8 bases and V by 5 bases; bases with no gene match: 9. The CDR3 sequence is 14 residues long. Per germline, CDR1 PRHDT and CDR2 FYEKMQ (reference sequence). The CDR3 sequence is CASSGGEAGYEQFF. CDR3 coding DNA: TGTGCCAGCAGCGGGGGGGAAGCGGGCTATGAGCAGTTCTTC.

CDR3 residues: CASRQGGTEAFF. The CDR3 coding sequence is TGTGCCAGCAGGCAGGGTGGGACTGAAGCTTTCTTT. V gene TRBV6-5 combines with J gene TRBJ1-1; D possibly corresponds to TRBD1 (5 bases). The germline V gene encodes CDR1 MNHEY and CDR2 SVGAGI. The CDR3 consists of 12 residues. The V end was cut by 6 bases, the J end by 5 bases, with 10 bases between.

The CDR3 protein is CATRQGALTKNIQYF. CDR3 nucleotides: TGTGCCACCAGACAGGGGGCATTGACCAAAAACATTCAGTACTTC. V and J are TRBV19 and TRBJ2-4; 10 positions match TRBD1. The CDR3 sequence is 15 residues long. Germline CDR1 LNHDA, CDR2 SQIVND (reference sequence). With 10 bases clipped from V and 2 bases from J, the junction kept 8 bases outside the gene matches.

This rearrangement joins TRBV19 to TRBJ2-2, with D possibly being TRBD2 (5 bases). This CDR3 comprises 15 residues. V gave up 3 bases and J gave up 4 bases, with 12 bases separating them. Germline CDR1 LNHDA, CDR2 SQIVND (reference sequence). CDR3: CASSMSGVATGELFF. In DNA, the CDR3 is TGTGCCAGTAGTATGAGCGGCGTCGCCACCGGGGAGCTGTTTTTT.

The chain carries TRBV7-8 and TRBJ2-7; 13 bases agree with TRBD2. Trimming cost V 5 bases and J 5 bases; bases outside gene matches: 6. This CDR3 has 15 residues. CDR1 is SGHVS and CDR2 is FQNEAQ in the germline V gene. DNA for the CDR3: TGTGCCAGCAGCCTTACTAGCGGGAGGGCCAACGAGCAGTACGTC. Its translation: CASSLTSGRANEQYV.

The V and J genes are TRBV6-6 and TRBJ2-7; 8 bases are shared with TRBD2. CDR3 length: 16 amino acids. The J segment lost 2 bases and the V segment lost 6 bases, leaving 12 bases of the junction unmatched. CDR1 and CDR2 (germline): MNHNY, SVGAGI (reference sequence). The CDR3 DNA sequence: TGTGCCAGCAGCCCCGGGGGGAGCGGGAGAACCTACGAGCAGTACTTC. Its translation is CASSPGGSGRTYEQYF.

This chain connects TRBV27 to TRBJ1-2; 9 bases line up with TRBD1. Unmatched junction bases numbered 4, after V lost 5 bases and J lost 3 bases. The germline V gene encodes CDR1 MNHEY and CDR2 SMNVEV (reference sequence). This CDR3 comprises 14 residues. Here the CDR3 reads CASSVQGADYGYTF. CDR3 nucleotides: TGTGCCAGCAGTGTACAGGGGGCGGACTATGGCTACACCTTC.

The chain uses TRBV10-3 and TRBJ2-7, with D unclear. Germline V gives CDR1 ENHRY, CDR2 SYGVKD. Trimming shortened V by 4 bases and J by 0 bases, and 7 bases separated the two germline ends. The CDR3 spans 13 residues. CDR3 coding DNA: TGTGCCATCAGTGCTGGCACCTCCTACGAGCAGTACGTC. Residues: CAISAGTSYEQYV.

The chain combines TRBV4-1 with TRBJ2-3; 11 positions agree with TRBD2. The CDR3 covers 17 residues. The V segment lost 2 bases and the J segment 7 bases; nucleotides outside the gene matches: 11. Per the germline V gene, CDR1 is MGHRA and CDR2 is YSYEKL. DNA of the CDR3: TGCGCCAGCAGCCAATCTTTAGCGGGAGGGCCCGATAATACGCAGTATTTT. It translates to CASSQSLAGGPDNTQYF.

The chain combines TRBV5-1 with TRBJ2-1, with 13 positions matching TRBD2. The CDR3 extends over 17 amino acids. Unmatched junction bases numbered 9, after V lost 4 bases and J lost 5 bases. Germline V gene data show CDR1 as SGHRS and CDR2 as YFSETQ. The CDR3 reads CASSPGLAGARDNEQFF. CDR3 coding DNA: TGCGCCAGCAGCCCCGGACTAGCGGGAGCGCGAGACAATGAGCAGTTCTTC.

The chain employs TRBV19 and TRBJ1-5, with D hard to call. The CDR3 consists of 15 residues. Trimming stripped 4 bases from V and 2 bases from J, with 12 bases between. Germline loops: CDR1 LNHDA, CDR2 SQIVND (reference sequence). The CDR3 DNA reads TGTGCCAGTAGTAATACCCCTCGAGGCAATCAGCCCCAGCATTTT. This encodes CASSNTPRGNQPQHF. The complete variable domain, with remaining parts taken from reference TRBV19 and TRBJ1-5, reads DGGITQSPKYLFRKEGQNVTLSCEQNLNHDAMYWYRQDPGQGLRLIYYSQIVNDFQKGDIAEGYSVSREKKESFPLTVTSAQKNPTAFYLCASSNTPRGNQPQHFGDGTRLSIL.

In DNA form, the CDR3 reads TGTGCCAGCAGCTTGGGACAGTGGTCCTACAATGAGCAGTTCTTC. It specifies CASSLGQWSYNEQFF. The chain links TRBV7-3 to TRBJ2-1; 7 nucleotides match TRBD1. The CDR3 spans 15 residues. The V gene's germline CDR1 is SGHTA and CDR2 FQGTGA. The V and J ends lost 3 bases and 1 base, in that order; junction bases with no gene match: 3. Looking up the rest from reference TRBV7-3 and TRBJ2-1 gives the full variable domain: GAGVSQTPSNKVTEKGKYVELRCDPISGHTALYWYRQSLGQGPEFLIYFQGTGAADDSGLPNDRFFAVRPEGSVSTLKIQRTERGDSAVYLCASSLGQWSYNEQFFGPGTRLTVL.

V is TRBV3-1 (or the pseudogene TRBV3-2) and J is TRBJ2-7; 10 bases fit TRBD2. Germline-derived CDR1 and CDR2 are LGHDT and YNNKEL (reference sequence). CDR3 length: 15 residues. J lost 7 bases, V lost 0 bases, and 6 bases had no gene match. The CDR3 loop reads CASSQDASGRGEQYF. In DNA form, the CDR3 reads TGTGCCAGCAGCCAAGATGCTAGCGGGAGAGGTGAGCAGTACTTC.

V gene TRBV9 combines with J gene TRBJ2-3; maybe TRBD2 (5 bases). CDR3 length: 16 residues. Germline V gene data show CDR1 as SGDLS and CDR2 as YYNGEE. V was trimmed by 0 bases and J by 5 bases, leaving 16 bases between them. DNA for the CDR3: TGTGCCAGCAGCGTAGCGAGGGCCGGCCTCAGAGATACGCAGTATTTT. Protein product: CASSVARAGLRDTQYF.

This chain links TRBV11-1 with TRBJ2-4; D possibly corresponds to TRBD2 (5 bases). Germline assignment: CDR1 SGHAT and CDR2 FQDESV (reference sequence). Trimming took 1 base from V and 7 from J, leaving 17 bases between them. The CDR3 runs 16 residues. The CDR3 loop reads CASSLEQPSPGNIQYF. The CDR3, as DNA: TGTGCCAGCAGCTTAGAGCAACCCAGCCCGGGGAACATTCAGTACTTC.

The rearrangement links TRBV27 to TRBJ2-7; no definite D call. The CDR3 spans 12 residues. The V end lost 2 bases, the J end lost 7 bases, and 9 bases lay between the germline ends. The germline CDR1 and CDR2 sequences are MNHEY and SMNVEV (reference sequence). CDR3 in DNA: TGTGCCAGCAGTTTAGGGCCTGGGGAGCAGTACTTC. This translates into CASSLGPGEQYF.

This chain links TRBV6-5 with TRBJ2-1, with D perhaps matching TRBD2 (6 bases). Per germline, CDR1 MNHEY and CDR2 SVGAGI. V dropped 6 bases and J dropped 9 bases, with 15 bases sitting between them. This CDR3 region has 13 residues. DNA of the CDR3: TGTGCCAGCAGCGTAAGGTGGGACTCTGAGCAGTTCTTC. Protein product: CASSVRWDSEQFF.

J is TRBJ2-3 and V is TRBV7-2, with a weak D call TRBD1 (5 bases). Germline values: CDR1 SGHTA, CDR2 FQGNSA. This CDR3 comprises 13 residues. The ends were cut back, 1 base at V and 4 bases at J, with 6 bases in the middle. The DNA of the CDR3 is TGTGCCAGCAGCTTAGTGACAGCAGATACGCAGTATTTT. Protein sequence: CASSLVTADTQYF.

The V and J genes are TRBV5-8 and TRBJ1-1, with no clear D. CDR1 and CDR2 (germline): SGHTS, YDEGEE. The CDR3 has 13 amino acids. The V end lost 0 bases, the J end lost 3 bases, and 6 bases lay between the germline ends. The CDR3 region has the DNA TGTGCCAGCAGCTTGGCCCCTTACACTGAAGCTTTCTTT. Amino acids: CASSLAPYTEAFF.